This TCR beta chain appears in the sequencing data of a study of OX40 agonist ivuxolimab in advanced cancers. Across the whole study: The patients received ivuxolimab by intravenous route every 2 weeks at 0.01 to 10 mg/kg.

CDR1 is SGDLS and CDR2 is YYNGEE in the germline V gene. Unmatched junction bases numbered 4, after V lost 2 bases and J lost 0 bases. The CDR3 spans 15 residues. Some clones are missing from TCRdb's copy, which holds only in-frame ones; the method was immunoSEQ multiplex PCR. The sample holds tens of thousands of clones, over 75% seen once. This clone was observed a few times. The source is an adult with an advanced solid tumor such as melanoma, head and neck, liver or kidney cancer. The chain joins TRBV9 to TRBJ1-1; 7 nucleotides line up with TRBD1. The sample was CD4+ or CD8+ T cells sorted from blood, taken in a trial of the OX40 agonist ivuxolimab. The CDR3 bases are TGTGCCAGCAGCGTCTCTGACAGGGTGAACACTGAAGCTTTCTTT. It codes for CASSVSDRVNTEAFF.